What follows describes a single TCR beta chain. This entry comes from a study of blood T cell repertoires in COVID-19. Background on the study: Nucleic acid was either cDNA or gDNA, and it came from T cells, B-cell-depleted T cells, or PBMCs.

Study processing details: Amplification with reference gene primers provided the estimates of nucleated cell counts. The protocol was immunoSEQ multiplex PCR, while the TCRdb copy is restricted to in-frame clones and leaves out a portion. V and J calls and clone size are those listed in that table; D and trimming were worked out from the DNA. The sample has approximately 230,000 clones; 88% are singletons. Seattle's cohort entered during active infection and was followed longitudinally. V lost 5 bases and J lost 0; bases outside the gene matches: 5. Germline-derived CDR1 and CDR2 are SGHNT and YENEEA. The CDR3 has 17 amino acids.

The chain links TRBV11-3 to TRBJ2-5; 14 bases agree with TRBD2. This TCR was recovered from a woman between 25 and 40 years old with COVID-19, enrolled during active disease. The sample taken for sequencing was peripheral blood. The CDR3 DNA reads TGTGCCAGCAGCCGTGGGACTAGCGGGAGAAACCAAGAGACCCAGTACTTC. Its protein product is CASSRGTSGRNQETQYF.